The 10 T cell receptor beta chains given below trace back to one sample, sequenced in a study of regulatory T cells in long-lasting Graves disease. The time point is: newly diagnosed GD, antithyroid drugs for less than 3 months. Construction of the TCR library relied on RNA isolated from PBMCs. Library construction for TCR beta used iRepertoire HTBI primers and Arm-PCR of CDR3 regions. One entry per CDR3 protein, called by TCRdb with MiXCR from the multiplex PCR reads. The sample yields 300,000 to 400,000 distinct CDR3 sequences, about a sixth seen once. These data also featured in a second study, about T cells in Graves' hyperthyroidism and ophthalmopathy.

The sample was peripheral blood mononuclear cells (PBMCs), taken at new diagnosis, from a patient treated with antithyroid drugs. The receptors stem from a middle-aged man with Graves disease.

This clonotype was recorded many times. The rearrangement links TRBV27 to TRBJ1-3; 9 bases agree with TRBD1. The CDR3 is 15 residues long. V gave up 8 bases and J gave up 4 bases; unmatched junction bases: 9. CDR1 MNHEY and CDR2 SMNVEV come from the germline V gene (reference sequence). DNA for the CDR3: TGTGCCAGCCGCACCACAGGGGGCGCAGGAAACACCATATATTTT. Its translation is CASRTTGGAGNTIYF.

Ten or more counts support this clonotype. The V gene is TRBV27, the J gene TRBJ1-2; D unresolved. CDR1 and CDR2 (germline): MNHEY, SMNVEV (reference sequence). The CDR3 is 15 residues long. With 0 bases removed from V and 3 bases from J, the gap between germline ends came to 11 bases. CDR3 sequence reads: CASSLSAAPYYGYTF. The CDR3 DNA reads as TGTGCCAGCAGTTTATCGGCAGCCCCTTACTATGGCTACACCTTC.

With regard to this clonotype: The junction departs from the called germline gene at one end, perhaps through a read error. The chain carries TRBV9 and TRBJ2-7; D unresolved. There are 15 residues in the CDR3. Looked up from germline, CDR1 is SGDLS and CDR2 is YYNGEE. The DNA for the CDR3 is TGTGCCAGCAGCCCTAGTGGAAGGGCAACCTACGAGCAGTGCTTC. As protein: CASSPSGRATYEQCF.

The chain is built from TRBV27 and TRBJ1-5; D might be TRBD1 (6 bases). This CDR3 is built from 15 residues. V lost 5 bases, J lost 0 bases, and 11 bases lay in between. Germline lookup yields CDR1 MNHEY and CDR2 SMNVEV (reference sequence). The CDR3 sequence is CASSAGTFSNQPQHF. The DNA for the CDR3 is TGTGCCAGCAGTGCAGGGACATTTAGCAATCAGCCCCAGCATTTT.

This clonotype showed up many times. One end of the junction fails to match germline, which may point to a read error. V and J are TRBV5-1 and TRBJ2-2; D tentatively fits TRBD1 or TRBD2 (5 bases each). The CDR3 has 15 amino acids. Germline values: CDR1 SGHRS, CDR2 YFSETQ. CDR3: CASSLGDRDTGELFF. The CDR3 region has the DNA TGTGCCAGCAGCTTGGGGGACCGCGACACCGGGGAGCTGTTTTTT.

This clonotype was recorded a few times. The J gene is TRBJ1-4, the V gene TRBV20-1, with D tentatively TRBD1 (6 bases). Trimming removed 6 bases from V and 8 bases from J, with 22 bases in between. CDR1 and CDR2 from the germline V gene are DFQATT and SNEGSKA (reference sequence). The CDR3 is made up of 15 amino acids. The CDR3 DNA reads TGCAGTGCCCCGCGGGGGGCTTTTCGAAAGGAAAAACTGTTTTTT. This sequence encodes CSAPRGAFRKEKLFF.

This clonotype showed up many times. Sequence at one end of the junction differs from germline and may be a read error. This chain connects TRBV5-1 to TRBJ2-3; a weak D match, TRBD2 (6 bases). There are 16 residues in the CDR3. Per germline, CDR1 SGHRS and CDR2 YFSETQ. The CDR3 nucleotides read TGTGCCAGCAGCTTGGTGTTAGCGGCTAGCACAGATACGCAGTATTTT. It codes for CASSLVLAASTDTQYF.

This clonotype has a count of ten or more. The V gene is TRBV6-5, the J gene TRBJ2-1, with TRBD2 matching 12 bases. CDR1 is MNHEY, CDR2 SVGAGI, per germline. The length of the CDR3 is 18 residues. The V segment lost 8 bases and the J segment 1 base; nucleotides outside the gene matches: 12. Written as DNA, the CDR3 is TGTGCCAGCCGTTGGGCTAGCGGGGGGGCCGGGTCCTACAATGAGCAGTTCTTC. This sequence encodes CASRWASGGAGSYNEQFF.

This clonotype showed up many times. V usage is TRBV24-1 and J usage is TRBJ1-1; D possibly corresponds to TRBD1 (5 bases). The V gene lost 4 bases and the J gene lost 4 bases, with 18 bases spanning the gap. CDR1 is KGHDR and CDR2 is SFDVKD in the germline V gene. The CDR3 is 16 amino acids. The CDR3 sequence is CATSEPIDRITTEAFF. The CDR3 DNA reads TGTGCCACCAGTGAACCTATCGACAGAATAACCACTGAAGCTTTCTTT.

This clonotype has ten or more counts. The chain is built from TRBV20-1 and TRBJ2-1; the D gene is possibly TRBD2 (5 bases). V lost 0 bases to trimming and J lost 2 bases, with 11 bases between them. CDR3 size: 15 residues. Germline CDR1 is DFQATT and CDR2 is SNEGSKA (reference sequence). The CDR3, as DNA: TGCAGTGCTAGAGATTTGCGGACTCCCTACAATGAGCAGTTCTTC. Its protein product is CSARDLRTPYNEQFF.